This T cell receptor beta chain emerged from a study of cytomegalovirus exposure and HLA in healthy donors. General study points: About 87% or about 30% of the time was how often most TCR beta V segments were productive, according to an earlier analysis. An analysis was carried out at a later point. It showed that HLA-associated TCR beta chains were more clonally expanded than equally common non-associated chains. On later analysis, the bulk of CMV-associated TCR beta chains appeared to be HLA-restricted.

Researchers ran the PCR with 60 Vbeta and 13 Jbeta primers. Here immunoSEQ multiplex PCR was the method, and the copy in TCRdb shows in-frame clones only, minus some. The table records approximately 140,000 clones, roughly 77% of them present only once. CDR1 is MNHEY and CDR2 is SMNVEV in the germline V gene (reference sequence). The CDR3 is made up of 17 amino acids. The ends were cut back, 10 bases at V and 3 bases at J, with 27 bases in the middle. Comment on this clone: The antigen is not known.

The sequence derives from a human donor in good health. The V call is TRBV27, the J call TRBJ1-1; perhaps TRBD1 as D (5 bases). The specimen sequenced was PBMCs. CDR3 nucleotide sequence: TGTGCCACCGCCAAACCTCTGGCTGTCAAAGGGGACACTGAAGCTTTCTTT. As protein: CATAKPLAVKGDTEAFF.